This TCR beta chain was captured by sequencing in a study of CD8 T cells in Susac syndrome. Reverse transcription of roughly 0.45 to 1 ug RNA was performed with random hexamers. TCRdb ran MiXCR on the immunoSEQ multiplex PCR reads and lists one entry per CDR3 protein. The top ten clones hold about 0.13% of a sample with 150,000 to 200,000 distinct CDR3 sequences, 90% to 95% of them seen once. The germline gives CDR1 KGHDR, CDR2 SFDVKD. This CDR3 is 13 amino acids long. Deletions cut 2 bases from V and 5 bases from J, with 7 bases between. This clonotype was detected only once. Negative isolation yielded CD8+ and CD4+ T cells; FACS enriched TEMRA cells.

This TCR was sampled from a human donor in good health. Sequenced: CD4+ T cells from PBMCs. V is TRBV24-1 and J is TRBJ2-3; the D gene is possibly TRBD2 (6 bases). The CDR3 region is CATSDSGVDTQYF. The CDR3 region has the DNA TGTGCCACCAGTGATTCGGGGGTAGATACGCAGTATTTT.